Each of the 6 T cell receptor beta chains below was sequenced from the same sample in a study of blood T cell repertoires in COVID-19. TCRdb's copy holds only in-frame clones and misses some; the assay was immunoSEQ multiplex PCR. The sample shows around 320,000 clones, around 87% of them seen only once. The specimen was peripheral blood. The receptors were gathered from a man aged 18 to 29 with active or convalescent COVID-19.

Only one count was recorded for this clone. The chain has TRBV28 and TRBJ2-1, with a weak D call TRBD2 (5 bases). The CDR3 sequence is 11 residues long. Germline V gives CDR1 MDHEN, CDR2 SYDVKM. The ends were cut back, 6 bases at V and 11 bases at J, with 11 bases in the middle. The DNA of the CDR3 is TGTGCCAGCAGACATCGACTACAGCAGTTCTTC. Protein sequence: CASRHRLQQFF.

This sequence joins TRBV7-8 and TRBJ2-7; D call uncertain. There are 14 residues in the CDR3. CDR1 is SGHVS, CDR2 FQNEAQ, per germline. V lost 2 bases to trimming and J lost 3 bases, with 11 bases between them. The CDR3 loop is CASSLRQVYYEQYF. Written as DNA, the CDR3 is TGTGCCAGCAGCTTACGGCAGGTTTACTACGAGCAGTACTTC.

The chain carries TRBV4-1 and TRBJ1-4; TRBD1 matches at 10 bases. The ends lost 2 bases at V and 7 bases at J; junction bases unmatched: 7. CDR1 MGHRA and CDR2 YSYEKL come from the germline V gene. The length of the CDR3 is 16 residues. The CDR3 DNA reads as TGCGCCAGCAGCCAACTTCCGGGACAGGGGACTGAAAAACTGTTTTTT. This translates into CASSQLPGQGTEKLFF.

V usage is TRBV15 and J usage is TRBJ1-2, with D possibly matching TRBD1 (5 bases). With 2 bases removed from V and 2 bases from J, the gap between germline ends came to 12 bases. Germline CDR1 is LNHNV and CDR2 is YYDKDF (reference sequence). The CDR3 is 15 amino acids. Here the CDR3 reads CATSRQGLGNYGYTF. The CDR3 nucleotides are TGTGCCACCAGCAGACAGGGATTGGGGAACTATGGCTACACCTTC.

This chain joins TRBV28 and TRBJ2-4; D might be TRBD2 (7 bases). Germline V gene data show CDR1 as MDHEN and CDR2 as SYDVKM. The CDR3 has 16 residues. V was shortened by 2 bases and J by 1 base, with 12 bases between the two germline ends. Written as DNA, the CDR3 is TGTGCCAGCAGTTTAGGGGGGGCCGGTGCCAAAAACATTCAGTACTTC. Its protein product is CASSLGGAGAKNIQYF. Full variable domain (missing parts from reference TRBV28 and TRBJ2-4): DVKVTQSSRYLVKRTGEKVFLECVQDMDHENMFWYRQDPGLGLRLIYFSYDVKMKEKGDIPEGYSVSREKKERFSLILESASTNQTSMYLCASSLGGAGAKNIQYFGAGTRLSVL.

A few counts support this clone. This chain uses TRBV29-1 with TRBJ2-7, with 8 bases identical to TRBD2. V was clipped by 7 bases and J by 0 bases; unmatched bases: 14. The CDR3 covers 16 residues. Germline-derived CDR1 and CDR2 are SQVTM and ANQGSEA. As DNA, the CDR3 is TGCAGCGCCGGCGCGCTAGCGGGCGCCGGCTCCTACGAGCAGTACTTC. Its protein product is CSAGALAGAGSYEQYF.